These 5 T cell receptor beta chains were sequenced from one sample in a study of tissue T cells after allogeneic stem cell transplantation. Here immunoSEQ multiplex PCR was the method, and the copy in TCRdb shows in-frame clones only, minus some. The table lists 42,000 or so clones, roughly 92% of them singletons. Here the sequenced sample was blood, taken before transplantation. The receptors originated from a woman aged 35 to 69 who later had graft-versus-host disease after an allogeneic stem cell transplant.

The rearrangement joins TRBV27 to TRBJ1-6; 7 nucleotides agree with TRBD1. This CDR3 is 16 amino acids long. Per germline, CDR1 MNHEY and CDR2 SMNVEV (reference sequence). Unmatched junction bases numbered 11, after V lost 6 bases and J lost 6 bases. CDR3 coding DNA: TGTGCCAGCAGAATGACAGGGAAGGTGTTTAATTCACCCCTCCACTTT. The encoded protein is CASRMTGKVFNSPLHF.

The CDR3 spells CASTKIQGGTNEKLFF. Written as DNA, the CDR3 is TGTGCCAGTACAAAAATTCAGGGGGGAACTAATGAAAAACTGTTTTTT. V is TRBV19 and J is TRBJ1-4; 7 bases match TRBD1. This CDR3 spans 16 amino acids. Per the germline V gene, CDR1 is LNHDA and CDR2 is SQIVND (reference sequence). Trimming took 7 bases from V and 1 from J; bases not matched to a gene: 9.

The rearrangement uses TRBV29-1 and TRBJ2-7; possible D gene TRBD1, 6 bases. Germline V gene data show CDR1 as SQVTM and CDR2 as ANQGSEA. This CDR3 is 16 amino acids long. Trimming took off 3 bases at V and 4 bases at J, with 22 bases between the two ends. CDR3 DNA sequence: TGCAGCGTTGACTTGAAGGGAGCAGGGGCCATGTACGAGCAGTACTTC. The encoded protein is CSVDLKGAGAMYEQYF.

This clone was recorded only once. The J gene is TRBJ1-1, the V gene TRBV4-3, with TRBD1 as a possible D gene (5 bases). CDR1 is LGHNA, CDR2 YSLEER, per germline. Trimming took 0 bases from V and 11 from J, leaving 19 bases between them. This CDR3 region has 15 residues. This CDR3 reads CASSQDRGLAGEAFF. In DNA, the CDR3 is TGCGCCAGCAGCCAAGATCGGGGCCTTGCAGGAGAGGCTTTCTTT.

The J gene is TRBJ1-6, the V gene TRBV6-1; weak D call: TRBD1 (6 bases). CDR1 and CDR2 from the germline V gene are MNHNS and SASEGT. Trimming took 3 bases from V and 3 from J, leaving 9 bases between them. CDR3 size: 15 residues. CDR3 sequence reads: CASSEVQGYNSPLHF. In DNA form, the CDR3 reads TGTGCCAGCAGTGAGGTACAGGGCTATAATTCACCCCTCCACTTT.